One and the same sample provided the 19 T cell receptor beta chains below, sequenced in a study of T cell responses to AZD1222 COVID-19 vaccine. Profiling relied on immunoSEQ multiplex PCR, and the TCRdb table lists in-frame clones only, not all of them. There are 150,000 or so clones in the sample; roughly 90% occur only once, and 3% to 3.5% lies in the top ten. The sequencing here drew on peripheral blood, taken on day 0 of AZD1222 vaccination. These TCRs come from an adult in good health.

A few counts support this clone. The J gene is TRBJ2-1, the V gene TRBV27; D is perhaps TRBD1 (6 bases). Trimming removed 3 bases at V and 4 bases at J, with 13 bases between. The CDR3 has 15 amino acids. The germline V gene has CDR1 MNHEY and CDR2 SMNVEV (reference sequence). The CDR3 spells CASSFGTPRYNEQFF. CDR3 nucleotide sequence: TGTGCCAGCAGTTTCGGGACACCGAGGTACAATGAGCAGTTCTTC.

The V call is TRBV3-1 (or the pseudogene TRBV3-2), the J call TRBJ1-2; 8 bases match TRBD1. The V and J ends lost 4 bases and 7 bases, in that order; junction bases with no gene match: 11. Germline V lookup: CDR1 LGHDT, CDR2 YNNKEL (reference sequence). CDR3 length: 15 amino acids. The CDR3 nucleotides read TGTGCCAGCAGCCCCATCCGGCAGGGGGCCTCTGGCTACACCTTC. This encodes CASSPIRQGASGYTF.

This clone came up a few times. The V and J genes are TRBV7-9 and TRBJ1-6; TRBD1 is a possible D gene (5 bases). With 10 bases removed from V and 5 bases from J, the gap between germline ends came to 12 bases. Germline CDR1 reads SEHNR; CDR2 reads FQNEAQ (reference sequence). The CDR3 consists of 13 residues. The CDR3 loop reads CATAGPNNSPLHF. The DNA of the CDR3 is TGTGCCACCGCGGGACCGAATAATTCACCCCTCCACTTT.

The CDR3 is CASTQAGGPYEQYF. For the CDR3, the DNA is TGTGCCAGTACTCAAGCGGGGGGGCCCTACGAGCAGTACTTC. This chain joins TRBV7-2 and TRBJ2-7, with 10 bases fitting TRBD2. V trimming: 9 bases; J trimming: 2 bases; junction bases outside the gene matches: 7. This CDR3 contains 14 residues. CDR1 and CDR2 (germline): SGHTA, FQGNSA.

The J gene is TRBJ2-5, the V gene TRBV3-1 (or the pseudogene TRBV3-2); D not certain. Per germline, CDR1 LGHDT and CDR2 YNNKEL (reference sequence). Trimming took off 3 bases at V and 3 bases at J, with 8 bases between the two ends. CDR3 length equals 13 residues. The CDR3 nucleotides read TGTGCCAGCAGCCAGGCCGCAGAAGAGACCCAGTACTTC. This codes for CASSQAAEETQYF.

The J gene is TRBJ2-7, the V gene TRBV4-3, with a tentative D call TRBD1 (5 bases). The CDR3 loop spans 14 amino acids. The V end was cut by 0 bases, the J end by 6 bases, with 12 bases between. From germline, CDR1 is LGHNA and CDR2 YSLEER. The CDR3, as DNA: TGCGCCAGCAGCCAAGACCTCACAGGCCGCGAGCAGTACTTC. Protein: CASSQDLTGREQYF.

The V and J genes are TRBV11-2 and TRBJ2-1; unclear D gene. Trimming pared 2 bases from V and 5 bases from J, leaving 19 bases between. CDR1 is SGHAT and CDR2 is FQNNGV in the germline V gene. The CDR3 totals 17 residues. CDR3 amino acids: CASSLNSALPSHNEQFF. CDR3 bases: TGTGCCAGCAGCTTAAATTCGGCTCTTCCGTCTCACAATGAGCAGTTCTTC.

This clone was detected a few times. The rearrangement joins TRBV4-1 to TRBJ2-1; 10 bases are shared with TRBD1. The CDR3 loop spans 15 amino acids. Germline loops: CDR1 MGHRA, CDR2 YSYEKL. After removal of 5 bases from V and 2 bases from J, the junction contained 3 bases not matched to a gene. The CDR3 DNA reads TGCGCCAGCAGCTGGGGGACAGGGGCCTACAATGAGCAGTTCTTC. It specifies CASSWGTGAYNEQFF.

This chain connects TRBV6-5 to TRBJ2-1; 11 nucleotides match TRBD1. This CDR3 comprises 15 residues. Germline V gives CDR1 MNHEY, CDR2 SVGAGI. V was clipped by 6 bases and J by 5 bases; unmatched bases: 6. CDR3 DNA sequence: TGTGCCAGCAGCAGGACAGGGGGCCAACACAATGAGCAGTTCTTC. Residues: CASSRTGGQHNEQFF.

This clone was recorded a few times. The chain's CDR3 is CASEGGAHQPQHF. The CDR3, as DNA: TGTGCCAGCGAGGGGGGGGCGCATCAGCCCCAGCATTTT. The V and J genes are TRBV28 and TRBJ1-5; TRBD1 might be the D (6 bases). Deletions cut 8 bases from V and 5 bases from J, with 13 bases between. Germline V gene lookup returns CDR1 MDHEN and CDR2 SYDVKM. The CDR3 is made up of 13 amino acids.

V is TRBV7-6 and J is TRBJ2-2; 10 bases map to TRBD2. Trimming at V came to 2 bases and at J to 6 bases, leaving 3 bases not matched to a gene. Germline V gene sequence: CDR1 SGHVS, CDR2 FNYEAQ. CDR3 size: 15 residues. The CDR3 spells CASSLLAGGSGELFF. The CDR3 DNA sequence: TGTGCCAGCAGCTTATTAGCGGGGGGATCCGGGGAGCTGTTTTTT.

The chain carries TRBV9 and TRBJ1-3, with TRBD1 as a possible D gene (5 bases). Per germline, CDR1 SGDLS and CDR2 YYNGEE. This CDR3 is built from 16 residues. V lost 0 bases and J 0 bases, leaving 10 bases between the germline ends. For the CDR3, the DNA is TGTGCCAGCAGCGTAGGGAGTGGGGCCTCTGGAAACACCATATATTTT. Translating gives CASSVGSGASGNTIYF. Together with reference TRBV9 and TRBJ1-3, the CDR3 gives the full variable domain: DSGVTQTPKHLITATGQRVTLRCSPRSGDLSVYWYQQSLDQGLQFLIQYYNGEERAKGNILERFSAQQFPDLHSELNLSSLELGDSALYFCASSVGSGASGNTIYFGEGSWLTVV.

This clone appeared a single time. The chain joins TRBV28 to TRBJ2-5, with 8 bases identical to TRBD2. This CDR3 is 15 amino acids long. Germline V lookup: CDR1 MDHEN, CDR2 SYDVKM. The V gene end was trimmed by 5 bases and the J gene end by 6 bases; junction bases not matched to a gene: 11. The CDR3 DNA reads TGTGCCAGCAGTCCAGCGGGGGAGGGGGGAAAGACCCAGTACTTC. Its translation is CASSPAGEGGKTQYF.

This chain links TRBV4-2 with TRBJ2-4; D is unresolved. The ends were cut back, 0 bases at V and 0 bases at J, with 9 bases in the middle. CDR1 and CDR2 (germline): LGHNA, YNFKEQ. The CDR3 is 16 amino acids. The CDR3, as DNA: TGTGCCAGCAGCCAAGAGGGCACGGTAGCCAAAAACATTCAGTACTTC. Encoded protein: CASSQEGTVAKNIQYF.

This chain connects TRBV19 to TRBJ2-3; D may be TRBD1 or TRBD2 (5 bases each). Per germline, CDR1 LNHDA and CDR2 SQIVND (reference sequence). The CDR3 spans 13 residues. V shed 5 bases and J shed 4 bases, with 10 bases lying between them. The CDR3 nucleotides read TGTGCCAGTAGTGTGGGACGCCCAGATACGCAGTATTTT. Its translation: CASSVGRPDTQYF.

The V call is TRBV5-1, the J call TRBJ2-1; 12 nucleotides match TRBD2. Germline values: CDR1 SGHRS, CDR2 YFSETQ. This CDR3 has 17 residues. Trimming took 0 bases from V and 6 from J; bases not matched to a gene: 7. The CDR3 protein is CASSLASGGAGANEQFF. CDR3 in DNA: TGCGCCAGCAGCTTGGCTAGCGGGGGGGCTGGGGCCAATGAGCAGTTCTTC.

The chain employs TRBV5-6 and TRBJ2-3, with D possibly called TRBD1 or TRBD2 (5 bases each). CDR1 SGHDT and CDR2 YYEEEE come from the germline V gene. This CDR3 spans 16 amino acids. Trimming removed 2 bases at V and 1 base at J, with 14 bases between. As DNA, the CDR3 is TGTGCCAGCAGCTTCCAGATCGGGACGGGCACAGATACGCAGTATTTT. It translates to CASSFQIGTGTDTQYF.

This clone was seen a few times. The V gene is TRBV27, the J gene TRBJ2-7; perhaps TRBD1 as D (6 bases). The CDR3 length is 13 residues. Germline V gives CDR1 MNHEY, CDR2 SMNVEV (reference sequence). The V end lost 4 bases, the J end lost 5 bases, and 12 bases lay between the germline ends. In DNA, the CDR3 is TGTGCCAGCAGTTGGCAGGGGAGCCACGAGCAGTACTTC. Its protein product is CASSWQGSHEQYF.

This chain uses TRBV5-1 with TRBJ2-7; weak D call: TRBD1 (5 bases). Germline V gives CDR1 SGHRS, CDR2 YFSETQ. Trimming left V 4 bases short and J 5 bases short, with 13 bases between. The CDR3 extends over 13 amino acids. The CDR3 coding sequence is TGCGCCAGCAGCATGCCAGGGTTTGACGAGCAGTACTTC. This gives the protein CASSMPGFDEQYF. The variable domain in full, completed from reference TRBV5-1 and TRBJ2-7, reads KAGVTQTPRYLIKTRGQQVTLSCSPISGHRSVSWYQQTPGQGLQFLFEYFSETQRNKGNFPGRFSGRQFSNSRSEMNVSTLELGDSALYLCASSMPGFDEQYFGPGTRLTVT.